The TCR beta chain under discussion was sequenced for a study of regulatory T cells in long-lasting Graves disease. Regarding the study as a whole: Rather than thyroid tissue, only peripheral blood underwent study. Fewer public clonotypes were shared by new patients (over 950) than by persistent patients (roughly 2,600). Segments TRBV28, TRBJ1-2 and TRBJ2-5 showed preferential usage in persistent disease.

TCR beta libraries were built with iRepertoire HTBI primers and Arm-PCR of CDR3 regions. In the source study's methods: Analysis of the samples identified about 62 TRBV and 14 TRBJ segments. Each CDR3 protein gets one entry after TCRdb re-called the multiplex PCR reads with MiXCR. The V and J calls reflect TCRdb's pipeline rather than the authors' work. The data show about 470,000 distinct CDR3 sequences, 20% to 25% seen once. This clonotype was observed a handful of times. Its antigen is not identified. CDR3 length: 14 residues. Germline CDR1 ENHRY, CDR2 SYGVKD. V was clipped by 2 bases and J by 5 bases; unmatched bases: 4. Specified time point: persistent/refractory GD, antithyroid drugs over 5 years with positive TRAb. The TCR library was made from RNA extracted from PBMCs.

This receptor was taken from a female donor with Graves disease. The sample in question was peripheral blood mononuclear cells (PBMCs), obtained when the disease was refractory, from a patient treated with antithyroid drugs. The V call is TRBV10-3, the J call TRBJ2-5, with 8 nucleotides matching TRBD1. The DNA of the CDR3 is TGTGCCATCAGTGAGGACAGGGGCGAGGAGACCCAGTACTTC. Translation gives CAISEDRGEETQYF.